These 21 T cell receptor beta chains came from one sample sequenced in a study of cytomegalovirus exposure and HLA in healthy donors. 13 Jbeta primers and 60 Vbeta primers were used for the PCR. Clones were sequenced by immunoSEQ multiplex PCR, and TCRdb holds only the in-frame ones, with some missing. Among over 130,000 clones listed, just over 65% were seen once. The specimen was PBMCs. These receptors originate from an older woman in good health and CMV-seronegative.

The CDR3 is CASSPSPAEPNYGYTF. The CDR3 DNA reads TGCGCCAGCAGCCCCTCTCCGGCGGAACCTAACTATGGCTACACCTTC. J is TRBJ1-2 and V is TRBV5-1; D gene uncertain. Germline V lookup: CDR1 SGHRS, CDR2 YFSETQ. The CDR3 has 16 residues. V lost 4 bases to trimming and J lost 0 bases, with 16 bases between them. The full variable domain, its missing parts supplied by reference TRBV5-1 and TRBJ1-2, is KAGVTQTPRYLIKTRGQQVTLSCSPISGHRSVSWYQQTPGQGLQFLFEYFSETQRNKGNFPGRFSGRQFSNSRSEMNVSTLELGDSALYLCASSPSPAEPNYGYTFGSGTRLTVV.

The rearrangement uses TRBV6-6 and TRBJ1-5, with 8 nucleotides matching TRBD1. Germline values: CDR1 MNHNY, CDR2 SVGAGI (reference sequence). J lost 6 bases, V lost 5 bases, and 6 bases had no gene match. This CDR3 is 14 amino acids long. This chain's CDR3 is CASSRQGRVQPQHF. DNA of the CDR3: TGTGCCAGCAGTAGACAGGGGCGCGTTCAGCCCCAGCATTTT.

This clone was seen a few times. The V gene is TRBV27, the J gene TRBJ1-2; possibly TRBD1 for D (5 bases). The V end lost 3 bases, the J end lost 8 bases, and 10 bases lay between the germline ends. Germline loops: CDR1 MNHEY, CDR2 SMNVEV (reference sequence). The CDR3 is made up of 12 amino acids. The CDR3 loop is CASSFQGGGYTF. DNA for the CDR3: TGTGCCAGCAGTTTCCAGGGAGGAGGCTACACCTTC.

This clone has more than one count but fewer than ten. V gene TRBV19 combines with J gene TRBJ2-3, with TRBD2 matching 8 bases. This CDR3 has 14 amino acids. Germline V gene sequence: CDR1 LNHDA, CDR2 SQIVND (reference sequence). Trimming took 4 bases from V and 11 from J; bases not matched to a gene: 11. CDR3 amino acids: CASSSAGGQQRQYF. CDR3 coding DNA: TGTGCCAGTAGTAGTGCGGGGGGTCAACAAAGGCAGTATTTT.

This rearrangement joins TRBV4-2 to TRBJ2-3, with D perhaps TRBD2 (5 bases). CDR1 LGHNA and CDR2 YNFKEQ come from the germline V gene. CDR3 length: 15 amino acids. With 0 bases removed from V and 1 base from J, the gap between germline ends came to 8 bases. The CDR3 loop is CASSQERTGTDTQYF. CDR3 coding DNA: TGTGCCAGCAGCCAAGAGAGGACTGGCACAGATACGCAGTATTTT.

The genes are TRBV5-1 and TRBJ1-5, with D uncertain. The CDR3 loop spans 17 amino acids. V was trimmed by 0 bases and J by 2 bases, leaving 15 bases between them. Germline V gene data show CDR1 as SGHRS and CDR2 as YFSETQ. This CDR3 reads CASSLGADSLGNQPQHF. In nucleotides, the CDR3 is TGCGCCAGCAGCTTGGGCGCGGATAGTCTTGGCAATCAGCCCCAGCATTTT.

The chain carries TRBV7-8 and TRBJ2-5; TRBD1 aligns across 9 bases. The tail of the sequence fits TRBJ2-7 better, so the J call may be wrong. Germline V gene data show CDR1 as SGHVS and CDR2 as FQNEAQ. CDR3 size: 15 residues. The CDR3 protein is CASSLDGTGSNEQYF. In DNA, the CDR3 is TGTGCCAGCAGCTTAGATGGGACAGGGAGCAACGAGCAGTACTTC.

The V and J genes are TRBV29-1 and TRBJ2-3, with TRBD2 identical over 14 bases. The CDR3 is 15 amino acids. Germline V lookup: CDR1 SQVTM, CDR2 ANQGSEA. The V gene end was trimmed by 4 bases and the J gene end by 4 bases; junction bases not matched to a gene: 4. CDR3 loop: CSVAGTSGRSDTQYF. In DNA form, the CDR3 reads TGCAGCGTTGCCGGGACTAGCGGGAGATCAGATACGCAGTATTTT.

The rearrangement joins TRBV19 to TRBJ1-1; TRBD1 agrees at 10 bases. The CDR3 runs to 17 residues. The trim removed 4 bases at V and 3 bases at J, leaving 11 bases unmatched. Germline lookup yields CDR1 LNHDA and CDR2 SQIVND (reference sequence). Written as DNA, the CDR3 is TGTGCCAGTAGTAGGCCGGGACAGGGGATAGGGGACACTGAAGCTTTCTTT. The encoded protein is CASSRPGQGIGDTEAFF.

The chain recombines TRBV27 with TRBJ2-1, with D possibly being TRBD1 (5 bases). The CDR3 has 13 residues. Trimming shortened V by 5 bases and J by 9 bases, and 14 bases separated the two germline ends. Germline V gene sequence: CDR1 MNHEY, CDR2 SMNVEV (reference sequence). The CDR3 sequence: CASSKRTPPEQFF. For the CDR3, the DNA is TGTGCCAGCAGTAAAAGGACACCTCCTGAGCAGTTCTTC.

The chain combines TRBV7-8 with TRBJ2-7, with 7 bases fitting TRBD1. The CDR3 extends over 14 amino acids. Germline CDR1 and CDR2: SGHVS and FQNEAQ. J lost 6 bases, V lost 6 bases, and 11 bases had no gene match. The CDR3: CASRSLVQGVEQYF. Here the CDR3 DNA reads TGTGCCAGCAGGAGCTTAGTCCAGGGGGTCGAGCAGTACTTC.

The CDR3 bases are TGCAGCGTGGGTAGCGGGAGCTCCTACGAGCAGTACTTC. It encodes CSVGSGSSYEQYF. This rearrangement joins TRBV29-1 to TRBJ2-7; 9 bases line up with TRBD2. The V segment lost 6 bases and the J segment 0 bases; nucleotides outside the gene matches: 3. This CDR3 has 13 amino acids. CDR1 is SQVTM and CDR2 is ANQGSEA in the germline V gene.

The genes are TRBV7-9 and TRBJ2-7; 11 nucleotides align to TRBD2. The CDR3 is 17 residues long. Germline CDR1 reads SEHNR; CDR2 reads FQNEAQ (reference sequence). V lost 1 base and J lost 5; bases outside the gene matches: 10. The CDR3 sequence is CASSLGALAGEFNEQYF. The DNA of the CDR3 is TGTGCCAGCAGCTTAGGGGCACTAGCGGGAGAGTTCAACGAGCAGTACTTC.

The rearrangement uses TRBV5-1 and TRBJ2-4, with TRBD1 identical over 10 bases. There are 16 residues in the CDR3. Germline-derived CDR1 and CDR2 are SGHRS and YFSETQ. Germline trimming cut 3 bases from V and 2 bases from J; bases unmatched to any gene: 5. CDR3 in DNA: TGCGCCAGCAGCTACGGGACAGGGGAAACCAAAAACATTCAGTACTTC. Residues: CASSYGTGETKNIQYF.

The V and J genes are TRBV28 and TRBJ1-5; 7 bases map to TRBD1. The trim removed 11 bases at V and 1 base at J, leaving 2 bases unmatched. Germline CDR1 is MDHEN and CDR2 is SYDVKM. The CDR3 runs to 12 residues. The CDR3 DNA is TGTGCCTCAGGGGGAAGCAATCAGCCCCAGCATTTT. It translates to CASGGSNQPQHF.

This sequence joins TRBV6-1 and TRBJ1-1; unclear D gene. This CDR3 is 15 amino acids long. V gave up 4 bases and J gave up 0 bases, with 12 bases separating them. CDR1 is MNHNS, CDR2 SASEGT, per germline. Here the CDR3 reads CASSAPSQMNTEAFF. CDR3 coding DNA: TGTGCCAGCAGTGCCCCGTCACAGATGAACACTGAAGCTTTCTTT.

Of note for this clone: The germline gene is not matched at one end of the junction; a read error may be the cause. V usage is TRBV7-9 and J usage is TRBJ2-3, with 8 bases matching TRBD1. There are 16 residues in the CDR3. The germline V gene has CDR1 SEHNR and CDR2 FQNEAQ (reference sequence). The CDR3 DNA follows: TGTTCCAGCAGCTCCCTCGACAGGGGCGGGGAAGATACGCAGTATTTT. This translates into CSSSSLDRGGEDTQYF.

A remark on this clone: A read error may produce the germline difference seen at one junction end. The V and J genes are TRBV7-3 and TRBJ2-2; 14 positions agree with TRBD2. Germline loops: CDR1 SGHTA, CDR2 FQGTGA. The CDR3 totals 14 residues. The CDR3: CASSLTGTSGGLRF. The DNA of the CDR3 is TGTGCCAGCAGCTTAACGGGGACTAGCGGGGGCCTCCGTTTT. Complete variable domain (other parts from reference TRBV7-3 and TRBJ2-2): GAGVSQTPSNKVTEKGKYVELRCDPISGHTALYWYRQSLGQGPEFLIYFQGTGAADDSGLPNDRFFAVRPEGSVSTLKIQRTERGDSAVYLCASSLTGTSGGLRFGEGSRLTVL.

The chain couples TRBV7-9 to TRBJ2-5; 14 bases line up with TRBD2. CDR3 length: 15 amino acids. The germline V gene encodes CDR1 SEHNR and CDR2 FQNEAQ (reference sequence). V was pared by 5 bases and J by 4 bases, with 3 bases of the junction left unmatched. In DNA form, the CDR3 reads TGTGCCAGCAGCCGGACTAGCGGGAGGAGAGAGACCCAGTACTTC. It is translated as CASSRTSGRRETQYF.

This sequence joins TRBV4-3 and TRBJ1-6; D is undetermined. CDR3 length: 14 amino acids. Germline values: CDR1 LGHNA, CDR2 YSLEER. V lost 3 bases and J 4 bases, leaving 7 bases between the germline ends. The CDR3 loop is CASSQSLYNSPLHF. In nucleotides, the CDR3 is TGCGCCAGCAGCCAGAGTCTTTATAATTCACCCCTCCACTTT.

The V call is TRBV28, the J call TRBJ2-1, with TRBD1 identical over 7 bases. The CDR3 is 14 residues long. V lost 3 bases and J lost 1; bases outside the gene matches: 0. Germline CDR1 is MDHEN and CDR2 is SYDVKM. The CDR3 is CASSLTGSYNEQFF. CDR3 sequence (DNA): TGTGCCAGCAGTTTGACAGGGTCCTACAATGAGCAGTTCTTC.